This T cell receptor beta chain was retrieved from a study of T cell repertoires in cytomegalovirus infection. This clonotype was detected only a few times. Its specificity is not known. Study-wide points: Carriage of CMV together with the relevant HLA was identifiable through cumulative public TCR beta family frequency.

MiXCR, applied by TCRdb to the reads, yields one record per CDR3 protein. The sample comprises 350,000 to 500,000 distinct CDR3 sequences, approximately 31% of which are singletons, and roughly 13% rests with the top ten. The sequenced sample consisted of PBMCs. This clonotype originated in a human donor in good health (CMV status not recorded). Some clones in this sample may be carry-over from other donors' samples.

DNA for the CDR3: TGTGCCAGCAGCACCAATGGGGGGTTGAATCAGCCCCAGCATTTT. Its translation: CASSTNGGLNQPQHF. The chain has TRBV7-8 and TRBJ1-5, with D possibly TRBD1 on 5 matching bases. V was pared by 5 bases and J by 4 bases, with 15 bases between. The CDR3 is 15 amino acids. Germline V gives CDR1 SGHVS, CDR2 FQNEAQ.